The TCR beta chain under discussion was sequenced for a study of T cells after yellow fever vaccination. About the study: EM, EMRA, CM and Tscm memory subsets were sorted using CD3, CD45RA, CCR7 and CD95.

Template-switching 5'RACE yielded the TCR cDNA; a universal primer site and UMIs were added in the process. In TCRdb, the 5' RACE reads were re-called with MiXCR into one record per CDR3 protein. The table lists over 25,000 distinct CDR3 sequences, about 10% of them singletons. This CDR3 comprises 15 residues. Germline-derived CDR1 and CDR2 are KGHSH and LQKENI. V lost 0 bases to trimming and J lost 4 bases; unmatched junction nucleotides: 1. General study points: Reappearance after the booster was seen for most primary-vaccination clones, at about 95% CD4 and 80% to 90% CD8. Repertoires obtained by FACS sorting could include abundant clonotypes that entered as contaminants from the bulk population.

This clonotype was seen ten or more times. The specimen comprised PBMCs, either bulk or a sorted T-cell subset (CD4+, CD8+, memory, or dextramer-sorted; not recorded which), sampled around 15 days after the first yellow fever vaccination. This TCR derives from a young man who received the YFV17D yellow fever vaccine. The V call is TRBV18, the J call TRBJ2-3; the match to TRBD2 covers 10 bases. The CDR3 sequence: CASSPPSGGSDTQYF. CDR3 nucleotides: TGTGCCAGCTCACCACCTAGCGGGGGGTCAGATACGCAGTATTTT.